This T cell receptor beta chain derives from a study of radiotherapy plus CTLA-4 blockade in lung cancer. Produced via immunoSEQ multiplex PCR; TCRdb's table is partial and in-frame only. The table includes about 110,000 clones, more than 75% detected once. The germline gives CDR1 SGDLS, CDR2 YYNGEE. CDR3 length equals 15 residues. V gave up 0 bases and J gave up 4 bases, with 13 bases separating them. The TCR was taken from a human donor with non-small cell lung cancer that progressed on radiotherapy plus ipilimumab. Some clones in this sample may be carry-over from other donors' samples. Source: peripheral blood, taken from a patient treated with radiotherapy plus ipilimumab. The V call is TRBV9, the J call TRBJ1-1; a weak D match, TRBD1 (5 bases). The CDR3 is CASSVDPVRGTEAFF. CDR3 DNA sequence: TGTGCCAGCAGCGTAGATCCAGTGAGGGGCACTGAAGCTTTCTTT.